The rows below give T cell receptor beta chains drawn from one sample of a study of regulatory T cells in long-lasting Graves disease. MiXCR, run by TCRdb on the multiplex PCR reads, gives a single entry per CDR3 protein. Of some 280,000 distinct CDR3 sequences in the sample, around 21% were seen once. The specimen comprised peripheral blood mononuclear cells (PBMCs), sampled when the disease was refractory, from a patient treated with antithyroid drugs. The receptor source for this set is a female donor with Graves disease. Both conserved end residues are part of each CDR3. A D gene is named only where the DNA matches it firmly. Not all rows give a size; the values are once, few, many and, for expanded clones, a class.

>TRBJ2-5|TRBV4-2|NA|NA
CASSQDLDSQETQYF
TGTGCCAGCAGCCAAGATCTCGACAGCCAAGAGACCCAGTACTTC
>TRBJ2-7|TRBV28|many|TRBD1
CASSSSGTGLFEQYF
TGTGCCAGCAGTTCCTCCGGGACAGGTCTGTTTGAGCAGTACTTC
>TRBJ2-2|TRBV2|many|TRBD2
CASSGLAGRAAGELFF
TGTGCCAGCAGCGGACTAGCGGGACGAGCGGCCGGGGAGCTGTTTTTT
>TRBJ2-7|TRBV20-1|NA|TRBD1
CSASRTGTYEQYF
TGCAGTGCTAGTCGGACAGGCACCTACGAGCAGTACTTC
>TRBJ2-1|TRBV7-2|NA|NA
CASSSVFDEQFF
TGTGCCAGCAGCTCCGTTTTCGATGAGCAGTTCTTC
>TRBJ2-2|TRBV2|many|TRBD1
CASISTGAQNTGELFF
TGTGCCAGCATATCAACAGGGGCCCAAAACACCGGGGAGCTGTTTTTT
>TRBJ2-5|TRBV30|many|NA
CAWRGQDTQYF
TGTGCCTGGAGGGGCCAGGACACCCAGTACTTC
>TRBJ2-5|TRBV20-1|NA|TRBD1
CSAQQGSETQYF
TGCAGTGCTCAACAGGGGTCGGAGACCCAGTACTTC
>TRBJ2-5|TRBV11-2|many|TRBD1
CASSSADRGPQETQYF
TGTGCCAGCAGCTCTGCGGACAGGGGGCCACAAGAGACCCAGTACTTC
>TRBJ2-2|TRBV20-1|NA|NA
CSASSGTHSGLFF
TGCAGTGCTAGCTCCGGGACTCACTCGGGGCTGTTTTTT
>TRBJ2-7|TRBV20-1|NA|NA
CSARDLGSGTYGQYF
TGCAGTGCTAGAGATCTGGGTAGCGGAACCTACGGGCAGTACTTC
>TRBJ2-7|TRBV29-1|few|NA
CSVSGTFGGTYNPYEQYF
TGCAGCGTTTCCGGTACCTTTGGCGGGACCTATAACCCCTACGAGCAGTACTTC
>TRBJ1-1|TRBV12-3/TRBV12-4|once|NA
CASNMDSRSQAFF
TGTGCCAGCAATATGGACAGTCGCAGTCAAGCTTTCTTT
>TRBJ1-1|TRBV6-5|many|NA
CASSYGGGTEAFF
TGTGCCAGCAGTTACGGAGGGGGCACTGAAGCTTTCTTT
>TRBJ2-7|TRBV30|NA|TRBD2
CAWRLAGGVEQYF
TGTGCCTGGAGGCTAGCGGGAGGCGTCGAGCAGTACTTC
>TRBJ1-4|TRBV5-5|few|TRBD1
CASSLFGTGMVDEKLFF
TGTGCCAGCAGCTTGTTCGGGACAGGGATGGTGGATGAAAAACTGTTTTTT
>TRBJ2-7|TRBV28|many|NA
CASSTSTGTYEQYF
NA
>TRBJ1-2|TRBV12-3/TRBV12-4|many|NA
CASSLSGAYGYTF
TGTGCCAGCAGTTTATCGGGGGCCTATGGCTACACCTTC
>TRBJ1-1|TRBV30|NA|NA
CAWSVGGRGRTEAFF
TGTGCCTGGAGTGTCGGTGGCCGAGGGCGGACTGAAGCTTTCTTT
>TRBJ2-7|TRBV5-6|NA|NA
CASSDIRSLLDEQYF
TGTGCCAGCAGCGACATCCGGTCCCTCCTGGACGAGCAGTACTTC
>TRBJ2-7|TRBV10-3|NA|NA
CAISLENNLYEQYF
TGTGCCATCAGCTTAGAGAACAACCTGTACGAGCAGTACTTC
>TRBJ2-5|TRBV15|many|TRBD1
CATSPRDRGKTQYF
TGTGCCACCAGCCCCCGCGACAGGGGCAAGACCCAGTACTTC
>TRBJ2-7|TRBV2|NA|NA
CASNGGLLSSYEQYF
TGTGCCAGCAACGGGGGGCTACTAAGCTCCTACGAGCAGTACTTC
>TRBJ1-4|TRBV7-2|many|TRBD1
CASSLRQGAEKLFF
TGTGCCAGCAGCTTACGACAGGGTGCTGAAAAACTGTTTTTT
>TRBJ1-2|TRBV30|many|NA
CAWTPPAGVVVGYTF
TGTGCCTGGACCCCCCCAGCAGGGGTGGTGGTCGGCTACACCTTC
>TRBJ2-1|TRBV7-6|few|NA
CASSLIPAGSYNEQFF
TGTGCCAGCAGCCTAATCCCGGCAGGCTCCTACAATGAGCAGTTCTTC
>TRBJ1-2|TRBV7-2|many|NA
CASSLGGDHIGYTF
TGTGCCAGCAGCTTAGGAGGGGACCACATAGGCTACACCTTC
>TRBJ2-5|TRBV7-2|many|NA
CASSLKETQYF
TGTGCCAGCAGCTTAAAGGAGACCCAGTACTTC
>TRBJ1-1|TRBV29-1|NA|NA
CSVEERGAEAFF
TGCAGCGTTGAAGAAAGGGGTGCTGAAGCTTTCTTT
>TRBJ2-4|TRBV12-3/TRBV12-4|NA|TRBD1
CASSRDRGVGIQYF
TGTGCCAGCAGTAGGGACAGGGGGGTTGGCATTCAGTACTTC
>TRBJ1-3|TRBV30|NA|NA
CAWARDGVSGNTIYF
TGTGCCTGGGCCCGGGACGGAGTCTCTGGAAACACCATATATTTT